This T cell receptor beta chain was documented in a study of cytotoxic CD8 clonotypes in ibrutinib-treated CLL. Target depth was 1 in 200,000 to 1 in 1 million T cells, about 10x per clonotype. Repertoires were generated with immunoSEQ multiplex PCR, while TCRdb's copy carries only in-frame clones and drops some. Among about 200,000 clones listed, 72% were seen once. This clone was observed a few times. This CDR3 is 14 amino acids long. The germline CDR1 and CDR2 sequences are SEHNR and FQNEAQ (reference sequence). V shed 3 bases and J 7 bases; nucleotides not matched to a gene: 4. Approximately 2.2 micrograms of genomic DNA, which was extracted from cryopreserved PBMCs, served as the material used for the TCR beta libraries.

The source is a human donor with chronic lymphocytic leukemia. This sample comprised PBMCs, obtained after 24 months of ibrutinib treatment. The rearrangement joins TRBV7-9 to TRBJ1-1, with 11 bases identical to TRBD1. The CDR3 reads CASSFGQGAFEAFF. The DNA for the CDR3 is TGTGCCAGCAGCTTTGGACAGGGGGCTTTTGAAGCTTTCTTT.